This is a list of T cell receptor beta chains from one sample in a study of T cells in Graves' hyperthyroidism and ophthalmopathy. In TCRdb, the multiplex PCR reads were re-called with MiXCR into one record per CDR3 protein. The sample holds 350,000 or so distinct CDR3 sequences, 15% to 20% seen once. Material: blood. The receptor source for this set is a woman aged 40 to 55 with Graves' ophthalmopathy. Each CDR3 is given with its conserved first and last residue. Each record gives: D gene, clone size, J gene, V gene, CDR3 DNA, CDR3 protein. The D gene is left open where the match is weak. The size of a clone is reported for some rows only, either as once, few or many, or as a class for expanded clones.

>TRBD2|few|TRBJ2-2|TRBV11-2
TGTGCCAGCAGCTTCCGTCGGGGAACAGCGGGACTAAACACCGGGGAGCTGTTTTTT
CASSFRRGTAGLNTGELFF
>.|many|TRBJ2-7|TRBV6-6
TGTGCCAGCAGAGCCGGAGTATACGAGCAGTACTTC
CASRAGVYEQYF
>.|.|TRBJ1-5|TRBV11-2
TGTGCCAGCAGCGCCCGTAGCAATCAGCCCCAGCATTTT
CASSARSNQPQHF
>TRBD1|many|TRBJ2-5|TRBV20-1
TGCAGTGCCGAACTGGACAGGGGGGGAATCCAAGAGACCCAGTACTTC
CSAELDRGGIQETQYF
>.|many|TRBJ2-7|TRBV19
TGTGCCAGTAGTATCGGATCAGTCTCCTACGAGCAGTACTTC
CASSIGSVSYEQYF
>TRBD2|many|TRBJ2-3|TRBV30
TGTGCCTGGAACCCAGCGGGAGTGGGCACAGATACGCAGTATTTT
CAWNPAGVGTDTQYF
>TRBD2|many|TRBJ2-5|TRBV20-1
TGCAGTGCTAGAGATCGCGGTCAAGCGGGAGGTATCGAGACCCAGTACTTC
CSARDRGQAGGIETQYF
>.|many|TRBJ1-1|TRBV20-1
TGCAGTGCTAGAGATTATGGGGGCGCGGACACTGAAGCTTTCTTT
CSARDYGGADTEAFF
>.|many|TRBJ1-2|TRBV19
TGTGCCAGTAGTTACCCAGGGACTGCTAACTATGGCTACACCTTC
CASSYPGTANYGYTF
>.|many|TRBJ2-7|TRBV6-1
TGTGCCAGCAGTGAAGAGTTCACAGATTACGAGCAGTACTTC
CASSEEFTDYEQYF
>.|many|TRBJ2-2|TRBV18
TGTGCCAGCTCACCACCGGTTCCCGGGGAGCTGTTTTTT
CASSPPVPGELFF
>TRBD1|.|TRBJ2-7|TRBV12-3/TRBV12-4
TGTGCCAGCAGTTTAAGACAGGGGGCGGGGGAGCAGTACTTC
CASSLRQGAGEQYF
>TRBD1|many|TRBJ2-7|TRBV28
TGTGCCAGCAGCCCGGGACAGGGGGCGTCCTACGAGCAGTACTTC
CASSPGQGASYEQYF
>TRBD1|many|TRBJ1-1|TRBV12-3/TRBV12-4
TGTGCCAGCAGTTCAGAAAGGACAGGCTTTGAAGCTTTCTTT
CASSSERTGFEAFF
>TRBD1|many|TRBJ1-2|TRBV5-6
TGTGCCAGCAGCCGGACAGGAGAAAGATACACCTTC
CASSRTGERYTF
>.|many|TRBJ2-5|TRBV6-1
TGTGCCAGCCGGGAGTCTGGGACCCAGTACTTC
CASRESGTQYF
>.|.|TRBJ1-2|TRBV5-4
TGTGCCAGCAGCTTGGATGTCCGGGGGATGTATGGCTACACCTTC
CASSLDVRGMYGYTF
>TRBD2|.|TRBJ2-7|TRBV20-1
TGCAGTGCTAGAGTACTAGCGGTCGGATACGAGCAGTACTTC
CSARVLAVGYEQYF
>.|.|TRBJ2-7|TRBV6-1
TGTGCCAGCAGTCGTGGGCCCGGAGAGGGCTTCTCCTACGAGCAGTCCTTC
CASSRGPGEGFSYEQSF
>.|many|TRBJ1-5|TRBV30
TGTGCCTGGAGTGAGGGCAATCAGCCCCAGCATTTT
CAWSEGNQPQHF
>.|many|TRBJ1-5|TRBV6-5
TGTGCCAGCAGTTCGGCAGGTACGGGGAGAAATCAGCCCCAGCATTTT
CASSSAGTGRNQPQHF
>.|many|TRBJ1-2|TRBV28
TGTGCCAGCACCCCGGCGGGGGGCTCCTATGGCTACACCTTC
CASTPAGGSYGYTF
>.|many|TRBJ1-5|TRBV3-1
TGTGCCAGCAGCCATTCGGGTAGCAATCAGCCCCAGCATTTT
CASSHSGSNQPQHF
>.|many|TRBJ1-2|TRBV12-3/TRBV12-4
TGTGCCAGCAGTTTGGGTTTTGGCTACACCTTC
CASSLGFGYTF
>.|.|TRBJ1-5|TRBV6-2/TRBV6-3
TGTGCCAGCAGTTTAACCCGGGCCGGGACCCAGCATTTT
CASSLTRAGTQHF
>.|many|TRBJ2-2|TRBV4-1
TGCGCCAGCAGCCAACGACAGCGGAAGGAGGGAGGGGAGCTGTTTTTT
CASSQRQRKEGGELFF
>TRBD1|many|TRBJ1-1|TRBV10-2
TGCGCCACCGCAACACAGGGGCCCACTGAAGCTTTCTTT
CATATQGPTEAFF
>.|.|TRBJ1-5|TRBV30
TGTGCCTGGAGTTGGGGGTTAAGGGGTCGGCAGCCCCAGCATTTT
CAWSWGLRGRQPQHF
>.|few|TRBJ1-2|TRBV28
TGTGCCAGCAGAATAGCCGAGACAGGAGATTATGGCTACATCTTC
CASRIAETGDYGYIF
>.|many|TRBJ2-7|TRBV7-2
TGTGCCAGCAGCTTAGCGGGCAGCCTGACCTCCTACGAGCAGTACTTC
CASSLAGSLTSYEQYF
>.|.|TRBJ2-1|TRBV11-1
TGTGCCAGCAGCTGGATCCAACTAGGCGACAAACCAAATTACGAGCAGTTCTTC
CASSWIQLGDKPNYEQFF
>.|many|TRBJ1-2|TRBV9
TGTGCCAGCAGCAGACAGACAGGATCAAACTATGGCTACACCTTC
CASSRQTGSNYGYTF
>.|many|TRBJ1-5|TRBV12-3/TRBV12-4
TGTGCCAGCAGCACGGGCCAAAATCAGCCCCAGCATTTT
CASSTGQNQPQHF
>.|many|TRBJ2-5|TRBV7-8
TGTGCCAGCAGCTTAATCCCGGGGGCAGAGACCCAGTACTTC
CASSLIPGAETQYF
>.|many|TRBJ2-6|TRBV12-3/TRBV12-4
TGTGCCAGCAGTTTAGGGGCCCCCGGGGCCAACGTCCTGACTTTC
CASSLGAPGANVLTF
>.|.|TRBJ1-6|TRBV20-1
TGCAGTGCTAGGGATTTGAGGGGCTCCTATAATTCACCCCTCCACTTT
CSARDLRGSYNSPLHF
>.|many|TRBJ1-6|TRBV7-9
TGTGCCAGCAGTCCCGGGCCCGGTTCACCCCTCCACTTT
CASSPGPGSPLHF
>TRBD2|.|TRBJ2-5|TRBV6-2/TRBV6-3
TGTGCCAGCAGTAGAGCTAGCGGGGGGGCCGGAGAGACCCAGTACTTC
CASSRASGGAGETQYF
>TRBD1|many|TRBJ1-2|TRBV25-1
TGTGCCAGCAGTGGCTCTGACAGGGGGCGGGATGGCTACACCTTC
CASSGSDRGRDGYTF
>.|many|TRBJ1-1|TRBV12-3/TRBV12-4
TGTGCCAGCATCCCGCCCGACGTGGAAGCTTTCTTT
CASIPPDVEAFF
>.|many|TRBJ1-3|TRBV30
TGTGCCTGGAGTGTAGGGCAGGGTGAAGACACCATATATTTT
CAWSVGQGEDTIYF
>.|many|TRBJ2-3|TRBV6-4
TGTGCCAGCAGTGACGCCCCGGGGAGCAGCACAGATACGCAGTATTTT
CASSDAPGSSTDTQYF
>.|many|TRBJ1-3|TRBV12-3/TRBV12-4
TGTGCCAGCAGCCGCCTCCCTGGCTCTGGAAACACCATATATTTT
CASSRLPGSGNTIYF
>TRBD2|many|TRBJ2-2|TRBV6-4
TGTGCCAGCTCTCAGACTAGCCCCAACACCGGGGAGCTGTTTTTT
CASSQTSPNTGELFF
>.|many|TRBJ2-3|TRBV20-1
TGCAGTGCTCTACATTTCTCGGTGAAAGATACGCAGTATTTT
CSALHFSVKDTQYF
>TRBD1|many|TRBJ1-1|TRBV6-2/TRBV6-3
TGTGCCAGCAGCCGGAGGGCCAAGACAGGGCGGGATGAAGCTTTCTTT
CASSRRAKTGRDEAFF
>.|.|TRBJ2-2|TRBV30
TGTGCCTGGAGTGTCGGGGAACAGCACACCGGGGAGCTGTTTTTT
CAWSVGEQHTGELFF
>.|.|TRBJ1-1|TRBV27
TGTGCCAGCAGTTTATCTTTAGGTACGAACACTGAAGCTTGCTTT
CASSLSLGTNTEACF
>.|many|TRBJ2-7|TRBV27
TGTGCCAGCAGCTGGGTAGGTCAGTCCTACGAGCAGTACTTC
CASSWVGQSYEQYF
>TRBD1|many|TRBJ1-1|TRBV11-3
TGTGCCAGCAGCGCCGGACAGGGAACGAGAGCTTTCTTT
CASSAGQGTRAFF
>TRBD2|many|TRBJ2-7|TRBV28
TGTGCCAGCAGTTTATCCCTAGCGGGAGAGTCCGAGCAGTACTTC
CASSLSLAGESEQYF
>.|many|TRBJ1-2|TRBV5-6
TGTGCCAGCAGCTTAGAGTTGGTGGCGGAACTTAACTATGGCTACACCTTC
CASSLELVAELNYGYTF
>TRBD2|many|TRBJ2-2|TRBV19
TGTGCCAGTAGTATTGGGGACTATGCCCCCCAGCGGGAGCTGTTTTTT
CASSIGDYAPQRELFF